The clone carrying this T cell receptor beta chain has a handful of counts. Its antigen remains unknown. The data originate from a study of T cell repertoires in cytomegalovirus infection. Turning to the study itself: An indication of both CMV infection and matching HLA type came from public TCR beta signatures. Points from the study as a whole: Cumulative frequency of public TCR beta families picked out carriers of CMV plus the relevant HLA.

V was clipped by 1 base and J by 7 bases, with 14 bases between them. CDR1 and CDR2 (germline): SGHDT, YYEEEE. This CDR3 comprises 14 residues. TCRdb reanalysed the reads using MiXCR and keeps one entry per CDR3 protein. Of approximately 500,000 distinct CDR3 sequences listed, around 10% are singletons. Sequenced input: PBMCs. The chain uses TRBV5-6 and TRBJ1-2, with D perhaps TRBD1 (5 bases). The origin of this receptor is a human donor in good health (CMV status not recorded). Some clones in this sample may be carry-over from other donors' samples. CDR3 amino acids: CASSLSQGATGYTF. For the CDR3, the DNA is TGTGCCAGCAGCTTGAGCCAGGGAGCAACTGGCTACACCTTC.